This TCR beta chain was sequenced in a study of high-grade serous ovarian cancer treatment subgroups. Whole-study results and caveats: Spatial context was lost because tumors were sequenced in bulk. Repertoire analysis covered CDR3 alone, not CDR1 or CDR2.

With respect to this clone: Its antigen is as yet unknown.

Assay: immunoSEQ multiplex PCR; the TCRdb copy retains only in-frame clones and omits some. Counted here are approximately 40,000 clones, 79% occurring once; the ten biggest clones make up around 3.3%. The CDR3 has 16 amino acids. The V gene's germline CDR1 is SGHRS and CDR2 YFSETQ. V was trimmed by 4 bases and J by 2 bases, leaving 18 bases between them. Tumor tissue was taken before any definitive surgery or chemotherapy was given. V gene TRBV5-1 combines with J gene TRBJ2-5; D is possibly TRBD2 (6 bases). This clonotype was obtained from a human donor with high-grade serous ovarian cancer. Sequenced sample: tumor tissue. The CDR3 loop is CASSVIAVGLQETQYF. The CDR3 DNA reads TGCGCCAGCAGCGTAATAGCGGTCGGCTTGCAAGAGACCCAGTACTTC.